Listed here are 8 T cell receptor beta chains from one sample, sequenced in a study of blood T cells in healthy people across ages. A second roughly 7 to 12 cycle PCR used barcoded and J-beta primers. TCRdb reanalysed the 5' RACE reads using MiXCR and keeps one entry per CDR3 protein. The sample lists some 1.4 million distinct CDR3 sequences; around two fifths were seen once. The sample taken for sequencing was blood. The receptors were sampled from a woman aged 18-30 years in good health.

This clonotype has a single count. The chain has TRBV9 and TRBJ2-7; 10 positions agree with TRBD1. The CDR3 covers 15 residues. CDR1 and CDR2 from the germline V gene are SGDLS and YYNGEE. V shed 4 bases, J shed 3 bases, and the junction held 7 bases outside the gene matches. The CDR3 loop reads CASSPMGQGYYEQYF. In DNA form, the CDR3 reads TGTGCCAGCAGCCCTATGGGACAGGGGTACTACGAGCAGTACTTC.

Regarding this clonotype: At one end, the junction sequence differs from germline, possibly due to a read error. The genes are TRBV5-1 and TRBJ2-5, with 8 bases fitting TRBD1. This CDR3 has 15 residues. Germline CDR1 is SGHRS and CDR2 is YFSETQ. Written as DNA, the CDR3 is TGCGCCAGCAGCGCGGGACAGGCGACCCAAGGGACCCAGTACTTC. The encoded protein is CASSAGQATQGTQYF.

The rearrangement uses TRBV9 and TRBJ1-2; 7 bases agree with TRBD1. CDR3 length: 12 residues. CDR1 and CDR2 from the germline V gene are SGDLS and YYNGEE. V was pared by 3 bases and J by 8 bases, with 4 bases of the junction left unmatched. The CDR3 is CASSETGMGYTF. In DNA form, the CDR3 reads TGTGCCAGCAGCGAGACAGGGATGGGCTACACCTTC.

The sample holds a few counts of this clonotype. The rearrangement uses TRBV6-6 and TRBJ1-2; the D is unclear. V shed 0 bases and J shed 6 bases, with 11 bases lying between them. Germline CDR1 and CDR2: MNHNY and SVGAGI (reference sequence). The CDR3 covers 14 residues. The CDR3 reads CASSYSGGLHGYTF. The CDR3, as DNA: TGTGCCAGCAGTTACTCCGGCGGGCTCCATGGCTACACCTTC.

This chain's CDR3 is CASSPGLAFSYNEQFF. For the CDR3, the DNA is TGTGCCAGCAGCCCGGGACTAGCCTTCTCCTACAATGAGCAGTTCTTC. The chain uses TRBV28 and TRBJ2-1; TRBD2 agrees at 9 bases. CDR3 length equals 16 residues. From germline, CDR1 is MDHEN and CDR2 SYDVKM. V was pared by 6 bases and J by 0 bases, with 6 bases of the junction left unmatched.

This sequence joins TRBV27 and TRBJ2-4; D may be TRBD1 (6 bases). The J call is doubtful: the DNA matches TRBJ2-7 better. This CDR3 is built from 16 residues. Germline CDR1 MNHEY, CDR2 SMNVEV (reference sequence). The CDR3 DNA follows: TGTGCCAGCAGCCCCGGACAGTTTCCCTTTGGATACGAGCAGTACTTC. This sequence encodes CASSPGQFPFGYEQYF.

There are a few counts of this clonotype. The chain links TRBV12-3 or TRBV12-4 to TRBJ1-1; D is unresolved. This CDR3 is built from 11 residues. V lost 3 bases and J lost 10, with 9 bases in between. This CDR3 reads CASSLANLAFF. In nucleotides, the CDR3 is TGTGCCAGCAGTTTGGCTAATTTAGCTTTCTTT.

This clonotype was seen a handful of times. The chain joins TRBV7-2 to TRBJ2-7; D not resolved. The ends were cut back, 0 bases at V and 3 bases at J, with 6 bases in the middle. Germline loops: CDR1 SGHTA, CDR2 FQGNSA. This CDR3 comprises 13 residues. CDR3 nucleotides: TGTGCCAGCAGCTTAGCGCAGCACTACGAGCAGTACTTC. Residues: CASSLAQHYEQYF.